This entry lists 5 T cell receptor beta chains sequenced from one sample in a study of T cells after yellow fever vaccination. TCRdb re-derived calls from the 5' RACE reads in MiXCR, one entry per CDR3 protein. The table includes around 160,000 distinct CDR3 sequences, approximately 6.7% detected once. The source material was CD4+ T cells sorted from PBMCs, sampled around 5 days after the first yellow fever vaccination. The receptors stem from a man younger than 35 who received the YFV17D yellow fever vaccine.

This clonotype was found many times. The rearrangement uses TRBV27 and TRBJ2-1, with 7 nucleotides matching TRBD1. CDR1 is MNHEY and CDR2 is SMNVEV in the germline V gene (reference sequence). J lost 3 bases, V lost 3 bases, and 5 bases had no gene match. This CDR3 region has 15 residues. The CDR3: CASSFQRDSYNEQFF. In DNA, the CDR3 is TGTGCCAGCAGTTTTCAACGGGACAGCTACAATGAGCAGTTCTTC.

This clonotype occurred many times. The genes are TRBV7-3 and TRBJ2-2, with D hard to call. V shed 0 bases and J shed 6 bases, with 5 bases lying between them. There are 13 residues in the CDR3. The germline gives CDR1 SGHTA, CDR2 FQGTGA. CDR3 bases: TGTGCCAGCAGCTTAACCCCGTCCGGGGAGCTGTTTTTT. This codes for CASSLTPSGELFF.

The V and J genes are TRBV11-1 and TRBJ2-3; weak D call: TRBD1 (6 bases). The CDR3 sequence is 18 residues long. V gave up 3 bases and J gave up 5 bases, with 24 bases separating them. Per germline, CDR1 SGHAT and CDR2 FQDESV (reference sequence). The CDR3 nucleotides are TGTGCCAGCAGCTTTGGGTTCCGAGGGGGTATGGGTGGAGATACGCAGTATTTT. It specifies CASSFGFRGGMGGDTQYF.

This clonotype was observed at least ten times. The rearrangement joins TRBV7-2 to TRBJ2-2; D is perhaps TRBD1 or TRBD2 (6 bases each). The CDR3 spans 16 residues. The germline V and J ends were trimmed by 5 bases and 6 bases, with 19 bases remaining between them. In germline, CDR1 is SGHTA, CDR2 FQGNSA. CDR3 sequence reads: CASSPDGGPRAGELFF. In nucleotides, the CDR3 is TGTGCCAGCAGCCCTGATGGGGGGCCCAGGGCCGGGGAGCTGTTTTTT.

The chain uses TRBV5-4 and TRBJ2-7; TRBD2 matches at 13 bases. Germline V CDR1 and CDR2: SGHNT, YYREEE (reference sequence). This CDR3 is built from 17 residues. Trimming removed 1 base from V and 7 bases from J; junction bases left unmatched: 11. CDR3 region: CASSLLERLAGGGEQYF. The DNA for the CDR3 is TGTGCCAGCAGCTTGCTGGAGAGACTAGCGGGGGGCGGAGAGCAGTACTTC.